One sample yielded the 24 T cell receptor beta chains listed below, sequenced in a study of blood T cell repertoires in COVID-19. Measured with immunoSEQ multiplex PCR; TCRdb has only the in-frame clones, and not every one. This table holds roughly 300,000 clones, about 86% found once. Sequenced sample: peripheral blood. These receptors all stem from a woman aged 25 to 39 with COVID-19, enrolled during active disease.

The CDR3 is CASSAFTGHTEAFF. The DNA for the CDR3 is TGTGCCAGCAGCGCCTTCACAGGGCATACTGAAGCTTTCTTT. This rearrangement joins TRBV5-6 to TRBJ1-1; a possible D gene is TRBD1 (6 bases). This CDR3 has 14 amino acids. Germline CDR1 and CDR2: SGHDT and YYEEEE. V was clipped by 4 bases and J by 5 bases, with 15 bases between them. The entire variable domain, with the rest obtained from reference TRBV5-6 and TRBJ1-1, is as follows: DAGVTQSPTHLIKTRGQQVTLRCSPKSGHDTVSWYQQALGQGPQFIFQYYEEEERQRGNFPDRFSGHQFPNYSSELNVNALLLGDSALYLCASSAFTGHTEAFFGQGTRLTVV.

The chain recombines TRBV29-1 with TRBJ2-2; 7 bases agree with TRBD2. Germline loops: CDR1 SQVTM, CDR2 ANQGSEA. CDR3 size: 13 residues. V gave up 5 bases and J gave up 4 bases; unmatched junction bases: 4. The DNA for the CDR3 is TGCAGCGTTCGTAGGGAGGGCACCGGGGAGCTGTTTTTT. Translated, it gives CSVRREGTGELFF.

V gene TRBV6-5 combines with J gene TRBJ2-5; possibly TRBD2 for D (6 bases). V dropped 7 bases and J dropped 2 bases, with 14 bases sitting between them. This CDR3 region has 14 residues. CDR1 is MNHEY and CDR2 is SVGAGI in the germline V gene. CDR3 in amino acids: CASTVGGVQETQYF. In DNA form, the CDR3 reads TGTGCCAGCACAGTTGGCGGGGTTCAAGAGACCCAGTACTTC.

This clone was detected once. The rearrangement uses TRBV5-8 and TRBJ2-7, with unresolved D. V was pared by 4 bases and J by 4 bases, with 12 bases between. The CDR3 is 13 amino acids. Germline values: CDR1 SGHTS, CDR2 YDEGEE. The CDR3 sequence is CASSRLLDYEQYF. The CDR3 bases are TGTGCCAGCAGCCGACTCCTCGATTACGAGCAGTACTTC. Looking up the rest from reference TRBV5-8 and TRBJ2-7 gives the full variable domain: EAGVTQSPTHLIKTRGQQATLRCSPISGHTSVYWYQQALGLGLQFLLWYDEGEERNRGNFPPRFSGRQFPNYSSELNVNALELEDSALYLCASSRLLDYEQYFGPGTRLTVT.

The chain combines TRBV7-8 with TRBJ1-4; 8 nucleotides agree with TRBD1. Losses at the gene ends were 5 bases for V and 0 bases for J; bases not matched to a gene: 8. This CDR3 contains 17 residues. Germline CDR1 reads SGHVS; CDR2 reads FQNEAQ. The CDR3: CASSPGQGLATNEKLFF. The CDR3 nucleotides are TGTGCCAGCAGCCCCGGACAGGGTCTGGCAACTAATGAAAAACTGTTTTTT.

The J gene is TRBJ1-2, the V gene TRBV7-9, with no clear D. Germline lookup yields CDR1 SEHNR and CDR2 FQNEAQ (reference sequence). The CDR3 is made up of 14 amino acids. The CDR3 sequence is CASTFHANNYGYTF. The DNA for the CDR3 is TGTGCTAGTACGTTCCATGCTAATAACTATGGCTACACCTTC. The whole variable domain, remainder taken from reference TRBV7-9 and TRBJ1-2, is DTGVSQNPRHKITKRGQNVTFRCDPISEHNRLYWYRQTLGQGPEFLTYFQNEAQLEKSRLLSDRFSAERPKGSFSTLEIQRTEQGDSAMYLCASTFHANNYGYTFGSGTRLTVV.

V is TRBV7-9 and J is TRBJ2-5; TRBD2 might be the D (7 bases). This CDR3 comprises 15 residues. Trimming stripped 5 bases from V and 3 bases from J, with 16 bases between. From germline, CDR1 is SEHNR and CDR2 FQNEAQ (reference sequence). CDR3 in DNA: TGTGCCAGCAGCGCCTTACAGGGAGGGGAAGAGACCCAGTACTTC. Amino acids: CASSALQGGEETQYF.

The gene calls are TRBV10-2 and TRBJ2-1; TRBD1 aligns across 9 bases. Germline CDR1 and CDR2: WSHSY and SAAADI. Losses at the gene ends were 6 bases for V and 4 bases for J; bases not matched to a gene: 10. The CDR3 runs to 16 residues. This chain's CDR3 is CASRGLGTGTYNEQFF. In nucleotides, the CDR3 is TGCGCCAGCAGGGGTTTGGGGACAGGGACGTACAATGAGCAGTTCTTC.

This clone was counted a single time. This chain uses TRBV5-4 with TRBJ1-2, with 10 bases aligning to TRBD1. Germline values: CDR1 SGHNT, CDR2 YYREEE (reference sequence). The V gene end was trimmed by 5 bases and the J gene end by 5 bases; junction bases not matched to a gene: 9. CDR3 length: 15 residues. CDR3 amino acids: CASSPGTGVKYGYTF. The CDR3 DNA reads TGTGCCAGCAGTCCCGGGACAGGGGTTAAGTATGGCTACACCTTC.

The chain has TRBV11-2 and TRBJ2-7, with D possibly being TRBD2 (6 bases). The V and J ends lost 5 bases and 5 bases respectively, with 13 bases between them. CDR1 is SGHAT and CDR2 is FQNNGV in the germline V gene. The CDR3 is 13 residues long. CDR3 nucleotides: TGTGCCAGCAGCCTCGGGGGATACGACGAGCAGTACTTC. Protein product: CASSLGGYDEQYF.

This sequence joins TRBV19 and TRBJ2-1, with 7 bases fitting TRBD1. The CDR3 consists of 14 residues. Losses at the gene ends were 4 bases for V and 10 bases for J; bases not matched to a gene: 10. Germline assignment: CDR1 LNHDA and CDR2 SQIVND (reference sequence). This chain's CDR3 is CASSTAFRGWEQFF. DNA for the CDR3: TGTGCCAGTAGTACTGCATTCAGGGGGTGGGAGCAGTTCTTC.

The CDR3 DNA is TGCGCCAGCAGCCTTGGGGGCACCTACGAGCAGTACTTC. Encoded protein: CASSLGGTYEQYF. V usage is TRBV4-1 and J usage is TRBJ2-7, with a possible D match to TRBD1 (6 bases). CDR1 is MGHRA and CDR2 is YSYEKL in the germline V gene. The CDR3 totals 13 residues. With 4 bases removed from V and 2 bases from J, the gap between germline ends came to 9 bases.

The chain uses TRBV10-2 and TRBJ2-7, with D possibly TRBD1 on 6 matching bases. CDR1 is WSHSY and CDR2 is SAAADI in the germline V gene. This CDR3 is built from 14 residues. Trimming removed 5 bases from V and 0 bases from J, with 11 bases in between. In DNA form, the CDR3 reads TGCGCCAGCAGTCTTACAGGGACCTCCTACGAGCAGTACTTC. Its protein is CASSLTGTSYEQYF.

V and J are TRBV5-8 and TRBJ1-5; no clear D. Germline-derived CDR1 and CDR2 are SGHTS and YDEGEE. The CDR3 sequence is 13 residues long. The germline V and J ends were trimmed by 3 bases and 3 bases, with 7 bases remaining between them. The CDR3 reads CASSYGLNQPQHF. The CDR3 region has the DNA TGTGCCAGCAGCTATGGGCTCAATCAGCCCCAGCATTTT. The full variable domain, its missing parts supplied by reference TRBV5-8 and TRBJ1-5, is EAGVTQSPTHLIKTRGQQATLRCSPISGHTSVYWYQQALGLGLQFLLWYDEGEERNRGNFPPRFSGRQFPNYSSELNVNALELEDSALYLCASSYGLNQPQHFGDGTRLSIL.

This clone was counted once. The V call is TRBV28, the J call TRBJ1-2; TRBD1 matches 7 bases. The V gene's germline CDR1 is MDHEN and CDR2 SYDVKM. The CDR3 loop spans 14 amino acids. V trimming: 5 bases; J trimming: 8 bases; junction bases outside the gene matches: 11. The CDR3 region has the DNA TGTGCCAGCAGTACCACCGGACAGGACCGCGGCTACACCTTC. Its protein product is CASSTTGQDRGYTF.

The chain has TRBV24-1 and TRBJ2-2; unclear D gene. Trimming left V 9 bases short and J 4 bases short, with 8 bases between. This CDR3 comprises 12 residues. Germline CDR1 is KGHDR and CDR2 is SFDVKD. This CDR3 is CATSERTGELFF. The CDR3 nucleotides are TGTGCCACCTCCGAGCGCACCGGGGAGCTGTTTTTT.

The table lists this clone with a count of one. The chain has TRBV19 and TRBJ2-7; no reliable D call. V gave up 7 bases and J gave up 5 bases, with 24 bases separating them. The CDR3 consists of 16 residues. Germline assignment: CDR1 LNHDA and CDR2 SQIVND (reference sequence). The CDR3 DNA sequence: TGTGCCAGTACCCAGACATGGGCCCAGGCGAACAACGAGCAGTACTTC. This encodes CASTQTWAQANNEQYF. The whole variable domain, remainder taken from reference TRBV19 and TRBJ2-7, is DGGITQSPKYLFRKEGQNVTLSCEQNLNHDAMYWYRQDPGQGLRLIYYSQIVNDFQKGDIAEGYSVSREKKESFPLTVTSAQKNPTAFYLCASTQTWAQANNEQYFGPGTRLTVT.

The rearrangement links TRBV2 to TRBJ1-6, with a weak D call TRBD1 (6 bases). Germline V gene data show CDR1 as SNHLY and CDR2 as FYNNEI. V lost 9 bases, J lost 10 bases, and 19 bases lay in between. There are 14 residues in the CDR3. CDR3 coding DNA: TGTGCCAGTACCCGAGTGGGTGACAGGTCACCCCTCCACTTT. Amino acid sequence: CASTRVGDRSPLHF.

The sample holds many counts of this clone. This chain links TRBV13 with TRBJ2-3; 7 bases are a match to TRBD2. The CDR3 is 17 residues long. V gave up 5 bases and J gave up 0 bases; unmatched junction bases: 11. Germline V CDR1 and CDR2: PRHDT, FYEKMQ (reference sequence). The CDR3: CASSPTPRGTSTDTQYF. CDR3 nucleotide sequence: TGTGCCAGCAGCCCCACCCCGCGGGGGACTAGCACAGATACGCAGTATTTT.

The chain has TRBV12-3 or TRBV12-4 and TRBJ2-3; D remains ambiguous. This CDR3 has 13 amino acids. V shed 7 bases and J shed 2 bases, with 10 bases lying between them. The CDR3 nucleotides read TGTGCCAGCAAAATGACATACACAGATACGCAGTATTTT. Residues: CASKMTYTDTQYF.

The chain employs TRBV19 and TRBJ1-6; D gene uncertain. This CDR3 is 14 amino acids long. Trimming shortened V by 9 bases and J by 0 bases, and 9 bases separated the two germline ends. Germline CDR1 reads LNHDA; CDR2 reads SQIVND (reference sequence). This CDR3 reads CASQFSSYNSPLHF. DNA of the CDR3: TGTGCCAGCCAATTTAGCTCCTATAATTCACCCCTCCACTTT. The whole variable domain, remainder taken from reference TRBV19 and TRBJ1-6, is DGGITQSPKYLFRKEGQNVTLSCEQNLNHDAMYWYRQDPGQGLRLIYYSQIVNDFQKGDIAEGYSVSREKKESFPLTVTSAQKNPTAFYLCASQFSSYNSPLHFGNGTRLTVT.

The chain couples TRBV3-1 (or the pseudogene TRBV3-2) to TRBJ2-5, with 7 bases aligning to TRBD2. The germline V gene encodes CDR1 LGHDT and CDR2 YNNKEL (reference sequence). V shed 4 bases and J 3 bases; nucleotides not matched to a gene: 2. The CDR3 runs 13 residues. CDR3 bases: TGTGCCAGCAGCCGGGGGGGGAAAGAGACCCAGTACTTC. Translating gives CASSRGGKETQYF.

The chain combines TRBV6-5 with TRBJ2-1; maybe TRBD1 (5 bases). Trimming removed 0 bases at V and 12 bases at J, with 15 bases between. CDR1 is MNHEY, CDR2 SVGAGI, per germline. This CDR3 region has 14 residues. CDR3 nucleotide sequence: TGTGCCAGCAGTTACTCGGGGCGACAGCGTGTGCAGTTCTTC. Protein product: CASSYSGRQRVQFF.

The genes are TRBV2 and TRBJ2-4, with D maybe TRBD2 (6 bases). The CDR3 is 11 amino acids. Germline values: CDR1 SNHLY, CDR2 FYNNEI. Trimming took 6 bases from V and 9 from J, leaving 9 bases between them. The CDR3 sequence is CASREGIIQYF. CDR3 DNA sequence: TGTGCCAGCAGGGAGGGTATCATTCAGTACTTC.